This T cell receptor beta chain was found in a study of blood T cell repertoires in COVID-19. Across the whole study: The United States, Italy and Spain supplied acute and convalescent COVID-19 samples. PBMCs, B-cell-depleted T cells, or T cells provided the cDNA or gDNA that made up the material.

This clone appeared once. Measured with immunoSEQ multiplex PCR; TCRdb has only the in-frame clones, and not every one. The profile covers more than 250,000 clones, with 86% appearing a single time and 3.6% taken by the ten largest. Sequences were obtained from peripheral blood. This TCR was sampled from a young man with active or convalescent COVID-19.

CDR3 sequence: CASSRPGDDEKLFF. CDR3 in DNA: TGTGCCAGTAGTAGGCCAGGGGACGACGAAAAACTGTTTTTT. The chain joins TRBV19 to TRBJ1-4; TRBD1 is a possible D gene (6 bases). The CDR3 loop spans 14 amino acids. Germline V gene data show CDR1 as LNHDA and CDR2 as SQIVND (reference sequence). Trimming removed 4 bases at V and 8 bases at J, with 14 bases between.